The 5 T cell receptor beta chains presented below share a single source sample, sequenced in a study of technical replicates of blood from a handful of donors. Here immunoSEQ multiplex PCR was the method, and the copy in TCRdb shows in-frame clones only, minus some. In the table there are more than 45,000 clones, just under 95% of which are singletons. Sequenced: PBMCs. Source of these receptors: a human donor in good health. Some clones in this sample may be carry-over from other donors' samples.

V is TRBV19 and J is TRBJ2-3; D possibly corresponds to TRBD1 (5 bases). V lost 1 base and J lost 6, with 17 bases in between. Looked up from germline, CDR1 is LNHDA and CDR2 is SQIVND (reference sequence). This CDR3 comprises 16 residues. The CDR3 sequence is CASSIAQGSPRDTQYF. The CDR3 DNA is TGTGCCAGTAGTATAGCCCAGGGTTCTCCGCGGGATACGCAGTATTTT.

Only one count was recorded for this clone. The DNA for the CDR3 is TGCGCCAGCAGCCTCTCAGTGACAGGGCCCTACGAGCAGTACTTC. Encoded protein: CASSLSVTGPYEQYF. This chain links TRBV4-3 with TRBJ2-7; 7 bases agree with TRBD1. Looked up from germline, CDR1 is LGHNA and CDR2 is YSLEER. V was pared by 4 bases and J by 2 bases, with 8 bases of the junction left unmatched. The CDR3 is 15 residues long.

This clone has just one count. The chain is built from TRBV18 and TRBJ1-5; D not certain. This CDR3 spans 13 amino acids. V lost 1 base, J lost 7 bases, and 8 bases lay in between. The V gene's germline CDR1 is KGHSH and CDR2 LQKENI. CDR3 in DNA: TGTGCCAGCTCACCACAGGGCGGGCAGCCCCAGCATTTT. Residues: CASSPQGGQPQHF.

This chain joins TRBV29-1 and TRBJ2-3; the match to TRBD1 covers 8 bases. CDR3 length: 13 residues. The J segment lost 2 bases and the V segment lost 7 bases, leaving 5 bases of the junction unmatched. Germline CDR1 is SQVTM and CDR2 is ANQGSEA. CDR3 sequence reads: CSARTGFTDTQYF. In DNA, the CDR3 is TGCAGCGCACGGACAGGGTTCACAGATACGCAGTATTTT.

The chain couples TRBV4-1 to TRBJ2-1; weak D call: TRBD1 (6 bases). The length of the CDR3 is 16 residues. Germline V CDR1 and CDR2: MGHRA, YSYEKL. V dropped 2 bases and J dropped 4 bases, with 15 bases sitting between them. The CDR3 coding sequence is TGCGCCAGCAGCCAACCTCCCTGGACAGATTACAATGAGCAGTTCTTC. It codes for CASSQPPWTDYNEQFF.